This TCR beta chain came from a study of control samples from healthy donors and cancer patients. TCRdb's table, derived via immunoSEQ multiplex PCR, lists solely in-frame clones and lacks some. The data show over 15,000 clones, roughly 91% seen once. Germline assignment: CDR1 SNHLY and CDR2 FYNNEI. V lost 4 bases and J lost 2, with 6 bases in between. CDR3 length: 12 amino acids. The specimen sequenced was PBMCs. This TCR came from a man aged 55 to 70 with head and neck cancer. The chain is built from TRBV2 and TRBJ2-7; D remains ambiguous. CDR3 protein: CASSGETYEQYF. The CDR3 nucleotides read TGTGCCAGCAGTGGCGAGACCTACGAGCAGTACTTC.